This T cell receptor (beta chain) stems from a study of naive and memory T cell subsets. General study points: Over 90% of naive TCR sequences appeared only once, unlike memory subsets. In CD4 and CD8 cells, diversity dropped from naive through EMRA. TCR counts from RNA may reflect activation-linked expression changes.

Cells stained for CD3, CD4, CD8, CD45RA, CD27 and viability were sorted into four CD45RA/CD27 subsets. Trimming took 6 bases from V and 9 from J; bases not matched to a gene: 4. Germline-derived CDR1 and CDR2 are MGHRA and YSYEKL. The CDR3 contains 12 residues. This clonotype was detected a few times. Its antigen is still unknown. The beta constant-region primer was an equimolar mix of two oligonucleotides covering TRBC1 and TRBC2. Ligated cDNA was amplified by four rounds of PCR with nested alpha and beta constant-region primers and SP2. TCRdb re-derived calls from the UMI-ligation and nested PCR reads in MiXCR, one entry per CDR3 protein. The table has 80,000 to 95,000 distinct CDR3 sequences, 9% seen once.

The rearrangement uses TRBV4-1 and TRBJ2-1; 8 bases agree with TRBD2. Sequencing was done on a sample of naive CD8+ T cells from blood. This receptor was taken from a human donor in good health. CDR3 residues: CASSGAGAEQFF. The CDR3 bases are TGCGCCAGCAGTGGAGCGGGAGCTGAGCAGTTCTTC.